These T cell receptor beta chains were read from a single sample in a study of beta chain features in type 1 diabetes. The data were produced by immunoSEQ multiplex PCR, yet TCRdb's version contains in-frame clones alone and is incomplete. This table holds 250,000 to 300,000 clones, roughly 8% found once. The sequencing sample was made of central memory CD4+ T cells from blood. Every receptor here comes from a woman in her late teens or twenties in good health. CDR3s include the opening cysteine and the closing phenylalanine or tryptophan. A D gene is named only where the DNA matches it firmly. The size entry is marked missing in some rows and otherwise reads once, few, many or a size class.

clone_size,j_call,v_call,d_call,cdr3_aa,cdr3_nt
NA,TRBJ2-1,TRBV4-3,NA,CASSQVRQGGNEQFF,TGCGCCAGCAGCCAAGTAAGGCAGGGAGGCAATGAGCAGTTCTTC
few,TRBJ1-2,TRBV28,NA,CASGMEGPYGYTF,TGTGCCAGCGGAATGGAAGGGCCCTATGGCTACACCTTC
few,TRBJ2-5,TRBV18,NA,CASSPPVIKTQYF,TGTGCCAGCTCACCACCTGTTATCAAGACCCAGTACTTC
few,TRBJ1-4,TRBV6-5,NA,CASSSWNEKLFF,TGTGCCAGCAGTAGCTGGAATGAAAAACTGTTTTTT
few,TRBJ2-1,TRBV7-3,TRBD1,CASSPRQGSSYNEQFF,TGTGCCAGCAGCCCTCGACAGGGCAGCTCCTACAATGAGCAGTTCTTC
few,TRBJ2-5,TRBV29-1,NA,CSVVSSSQETQYF,TGCAGCGTTGTCTCCAGTTCCCAAGAGACCCAGTACTTC
few,TRBJ2-4,TRBV2,NA,CASSRLAKNIQYF,TGTGCCAGCAGTAGACTAGCCAAAAACATTCAGTACTTC
NA,TRBJ1-2,TRBV11-2,NA,CASSYRTANYGYTF,TGTGCCAGCAGCTATCGGACAGCGAACTATGGCTACACCTTC
few,TRBJ1-5,TRBV5-6,NA,CASSRLAFSRQPQHF,TGTGCCAGCAGCCGACTGGCATTTAGCAGGCAGCCCCAGCATTTT
few,TRBJ2-5,TRBV7-8,TRBD2,CASSSGLARTQYF,TGTGCCAGCAGCTCAGGACTAGCACGGACCCAGTACTTC
few,TRBJ1-6,TRBV5-1,NA,CASSLADSPLHF,TGCGCCAGCAGCCTTGCTGATTCACCCCTCCACTTT
many,TRBJ2-2,TRBV5-4,NA,CASSPRNPGSNTGELFF,TGTGCCAGCAGCCCACGGAATCCGGGGTCGAACACCGGGGAGCTGTTTTTT
NA,TRBJ2-1,TRBV7-2,NA,CASSFHGARNEQFF,TGTGCCAGCAGCTTCCACGGGGCTCGGAATGAGCAGTTCTTC
few,TRBJ2-5,TRBV6-1,NA,CASSDTTGPQETQYF,TGTGCCAGCAGTGATACGACAGGACCCCAAGAGACCCAGTACTTC
many,TRBJ1-4,TRBV7-2,NA,CASRLTPGQGEKLFF,TGTGCCAGCAGGCTAACTCCAGGGCAAGGTGAAAAACTGTTTTTT
NA,TRBJ1-5,TRBV18,NA,CASSPAGQGRRNQPQHF,TGTGCCAGCTCACCAGCCGGGCAGGGGCGACGCAATCAGCCCCAGCATTTT
few,TRBJ1-5,TRBV2,NA,CASAAQGPASWSQHF,TGTGCCAGCGCAGCACAGGGACCCGCATCATGGTCCCAGCATTTT
NA,TRBJ2-7,TRBV27,NA,CASAKRDGPYEQYF,TGTGCCAGCGCTAAACGGGACGGGCCCTACGAGCAGTACTTC
many,TRBJ1-2,TRBV27,NA,CASSPHREGYGYTF,TGTGCCAGCAGTCCACACAGGGAGGGCTATGGCTACACCTTC
NA,TRBJ1-2,TRBV18,NA,CASSLLQDGYGYTF,TGTGCCAGCTCACTATTACAGGACGGCTATGGCTACACCTTC
NA,TRBJ1-2,TRBV6-5,TRBD1,CASSRRQGMSYGYTF,TGTGCCAGCAGCAGACGACAGGGAATGAGCTATGGCTACACCTTC
few,TRBJ2-2,TRBV7-6,NA,CASSLQHTGELFF,TGTGCCAGCAGCTTACAACACACCGGGGAGCTGTTTTTT
NA,TRBJ2-6,TRBV15,NA,CATSRDRTSGANVLTF,TGTGCCACCAGCAGAGACAGGACCTCTGGGGCCAACGTCCTGACTTTC
NA,TRBJ2-2,TRBV4-2,NA,CASSQEQGLNTGELFF,TGTGCCAGCAGCCAAGAACAGGGCCTCAACACCGGGGAGCTGTTTTTT
few,TRBJ1-5,TRBV19,NA,CASSIVGQGIDQPQHF,TGTGCCAGTAGTATCGTTGGGCAGGGTATCGATCAGCCCCAGCATTTT